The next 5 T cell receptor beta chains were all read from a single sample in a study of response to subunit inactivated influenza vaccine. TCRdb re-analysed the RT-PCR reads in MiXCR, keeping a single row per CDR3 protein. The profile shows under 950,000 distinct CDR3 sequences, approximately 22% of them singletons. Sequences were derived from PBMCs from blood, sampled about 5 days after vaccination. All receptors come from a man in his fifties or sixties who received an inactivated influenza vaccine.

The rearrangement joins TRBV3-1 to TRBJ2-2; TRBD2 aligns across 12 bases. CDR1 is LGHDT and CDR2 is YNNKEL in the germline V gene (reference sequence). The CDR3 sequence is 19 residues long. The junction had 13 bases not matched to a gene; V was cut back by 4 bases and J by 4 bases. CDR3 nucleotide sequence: TGTGCCAGCAGCCCCCCCACCCCCGGACTAGCGGGGCTCACCGGGGAGCTGTTTTTT. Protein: CASSPPTPGLAGLTGELFF.

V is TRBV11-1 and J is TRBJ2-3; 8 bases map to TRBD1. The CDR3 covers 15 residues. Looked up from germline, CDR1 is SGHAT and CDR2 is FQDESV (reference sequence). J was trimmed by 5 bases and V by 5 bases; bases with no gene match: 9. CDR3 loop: CASSARGRMEDTQYF. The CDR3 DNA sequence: TGTGCCAGCAGCGCCAGGGGGCGGATGGAAGATACGCAGTATTTT.

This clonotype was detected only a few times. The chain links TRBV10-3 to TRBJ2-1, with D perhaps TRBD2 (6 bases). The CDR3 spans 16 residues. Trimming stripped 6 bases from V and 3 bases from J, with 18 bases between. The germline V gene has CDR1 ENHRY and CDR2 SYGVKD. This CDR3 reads CAIRFEGLADYNEQFF. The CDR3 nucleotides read TGTGCCATCAGGTTCGAGGGGTTAGCGGACTACAATGAGCAGTTCTTC.

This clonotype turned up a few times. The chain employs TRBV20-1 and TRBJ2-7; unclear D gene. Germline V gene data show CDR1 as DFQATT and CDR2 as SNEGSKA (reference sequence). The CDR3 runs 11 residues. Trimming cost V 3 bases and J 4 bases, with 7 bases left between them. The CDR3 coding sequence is TGCAGTGCTAGTGGGGATTACGAGCAGTACTTC. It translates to CSASGDYEQYF.

The CDR3 region is CASSQQGWTGPYGYTF. The CDR3 DNA reads as TGTGCCAGCAGTCAACAAGGATGGACAGGTCCCTATGGCTACACCTTC. The chain carries TRBV6-2 or TRBV6-3 and TRBJ1-2, with 7 bases that match TRBD1. The CDR3 covers 16 residues. With 5 bases clipped from V and 4 bases from J, the junction kept 13 bases outside the gene matches. Germline CDR1 reads MNHEY; CDR2 reads SVGEGT.